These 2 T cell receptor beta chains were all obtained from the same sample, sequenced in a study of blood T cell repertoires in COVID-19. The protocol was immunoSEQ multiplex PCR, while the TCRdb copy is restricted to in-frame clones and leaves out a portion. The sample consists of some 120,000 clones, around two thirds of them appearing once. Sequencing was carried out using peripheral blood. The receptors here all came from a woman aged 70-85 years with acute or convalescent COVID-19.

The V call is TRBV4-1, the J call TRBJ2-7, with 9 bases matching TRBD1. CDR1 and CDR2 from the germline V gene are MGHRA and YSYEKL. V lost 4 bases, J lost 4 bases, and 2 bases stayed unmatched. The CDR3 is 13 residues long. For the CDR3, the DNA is TGCGCCAGCAGCCGCGGGACAGGGTACGAGCAGTACTTC. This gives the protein CASSRGTGYEQYF.

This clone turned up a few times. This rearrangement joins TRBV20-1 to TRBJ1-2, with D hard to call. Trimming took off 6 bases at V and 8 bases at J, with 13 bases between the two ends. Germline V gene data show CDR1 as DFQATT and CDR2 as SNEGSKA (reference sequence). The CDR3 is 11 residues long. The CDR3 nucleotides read TGCAGTGCCCCCTGGGGAGACGGCTACACCTTC. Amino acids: CSAPWGDGYTF.